The 2 T cell receptor beta chains listed next were all sequenced from one sample in a study of blood T cell repertoires in COVID-19. Using immunoSEQ multiplex PCR, the repertoire was profiled, and TCRdb retains in-frame clones only, with some absent. The sample yields under 300,000 clones, around nine tenths seen once. Sequencing was performed on PBMCs or T cells enriched from blood (not recorded which). Receptors originate from a woman under 30 who had recovered from COVID-19.

This clone was found once. This rearrangement joins TRBV24-1 to TRBJ1-2, with 11 bases aligning to TRBD1. CDR1 and CDR2 from the germline V gene are KGHDR and SFDVKD. The CDR3 contains 15 residues. V shed 4 bases and J 5 bases; nucleotides not matched to a gene: 5. CDR3 sequence: CATSDPDRGPYGYTF. Written as DNA, the CDR3 is TGTGCCACCAGTGACCCGGACAGGGGGCCTTATGGCTACACCTTC.

The chain carries TRBV2 and TRBJ2-7, with 9 bases matching TRBD1. In germline, CDR1 is SNHLY, CDR2 FYNNEI. The CDR3 totals 15 residues. Trimming cost V 1 base and J 3 bases; bases outside gene matches: 4. This CDR3 reads CASSEGGQGLYEQYF. For the CDR3, the DNA is TGTGCCAGCAGTGAAGGGGGACAGGGCCTCTACGAGCAGTACTTC.